Listed below are T cell receptor beta chains from one sample, sequenced in a study of glioma-infiltrating T cells after dendritic cell vaccination. Here immunoSEQ multiplex PCR was the method, and the copy in TCRdb shows in-frame clones only, minus some. The sample carries around 92,000 clones, approximately 84% recorded once. This specimen consisted of blood, obtained after dendritic cell vaccination. All receptors derive from a human donor with glioblastoma. Each CDR3 is given with its conserved first and last residue. Each record gives: D gene, CDR3 length, clone size, J gene, V gene, CDR3 protein, CDR3 DNA. D genes are given only for firm matches. Size tells how often a clone was seen (once, few, many) or the class of an expanded clone, and some rows leave it out.

- 14 - TRBJ1-1 TRBV5-1 CASTLSTGNTEAFF TGCGCCAGCACACTTTCGACGGGGAACACTGAAGCTTTCTTT
- 14 - TRBJ1-5 TRBV21-1 CANIVGGSNQPQHF TGTGCCAACATAGTCGGGGGAAGCAATCAGCCCCAGCATTTT
- 13 - TRBJ1-1 TRBV7-9 CASSSGTYTEAFF TGTGCCAGCAGCTCCGGGACTTACACTGAAGCTTTCTTT
- 12 - TRBJ2-2 TRBV19 CASSFDSGELFF TGTGCCAGTAGTTTTGACAGTGGGGAGCTGTTTTTT
- 16 - TRBJ2-4 TRBV7-8 CASTMIPPQAKNIQYF TGTGCCAGCACCATGATCCCCCCCCAGGCCAAAAACATTCAGTACTTC
TRBD1 14 - TRBJ1-2 TRBV19 CASDQTGTNYGYTF TGTGCCAGCGACCAGACAGGGACGAACTATGGCTACACCTTC
TRBD2 16 few TRBJ2-7 TRBV2 CASSDPGAGTSYEQYF TGTGCCAGCAGTGACCCGGGAGCGGGAACAAGCTACGAGCAGTACTTC
- 14 - TRBJ1-6 TRBV4-1 CASSLESYNSPLHF TGCGCCAGCAGCCTTGAGAGCTATAATTCACCCCTCCACTTT
TRBD1 12 few TRBJ2-7 TRBV10-3 CATRDRTHEQYF TGTGCCACCCGGGACAGGACCCACGAGCAGTACTTC
- 14 - TRBJ2-1 TRBV27 CASIWREGVGEQFF TGTGCCAGCATTTGGAGAGAAGGCGTGGGTGAGCAGTTCTTC
- 12 - TRBJ1-2 TRBV27 CASSPDSYGYTF TGTGCCAGCAGTCCGGACAGCTATGGCTACACCTTC
TRBD2 17 - TRBJ2-3 TRBV7-6 CASILGTSGGATDTQYF TGTGCCAGCATCCTCGGGACTAGCGGGGGGGCAACAGATACGCAGTATTTT
- 14 - TRBJ1-5 TRBV6-5 CASSVEGGLQPQHF TGTGCCAGCAGCGTAGAAGGGGGTTTACAGCCCCAGCATTTT
TRBD2 15 - TRBJ2-3 TRBV5-1 CASSLTSGGVDTQYF TGCGCCAGCAGCTTGACTAGCGGGGGGGTAGATACGCAGTATTTT
- 13 once TRBJ1-1 TRBV25-1 CASSESGNTEAFF TGTGCCAGCAGTGAATCAGGGAACACTGAAGCTTTCTTT
TRBD1 15 once TRBJ2-1 TRBV6-1 CASSGGTGVSNEQFF TGTGCCAGCAGTGGGGGGACAGGGGTCAGCAATGAGCAGTTCTTC
- 14 - TRBJ1-2 TRBV19 CASSIIGADYGYTF TGTGCCAGTAGTATCATTGGGGCCGACTATGGCTACACCTTC
- 12 - TRBJ2-3 TRBV29-1 CSVGPRTDTQYF TGCAGCGTTGGGCCGAGGACAGATACGCAGTATTTT
TRBD1 16 - TRBJ1-2 TRBV19 CASSSTPQGTNYGYTF TGTGCCAGTAGTAGCACTCCACAGGGGACAAACTATGGCTACACCTTC
- 12 - TRBJ2-5 TRBV5-1 CASSLGRETQYF TGCGCCAGCAGCTTGGGGCGGGAGACCCAGTACTTC
- 14 once TRBJ2-5 TRBV5-1 CASSSKDGGETQYF TGCGCCAGCAGCTCGAAGGATGGAGGAGAGACCCAGTACTTC
TRBD2 14 - TRBJ2-7 TRBV2 CASSDASGTHEQYF TGTGCCAGCAGTGACGCTAGCGGGACCCACGAGCAGTACTTC
TRBD2 15 - TRBJ2-3 TRBV9 CASSEAGVNTDTQYF TGTGCCAGCAGCGAAGCGGGGGTAAACACAGATACGCAGTATTTT
TRBD1 14 - TRBJ1-1 TRBV28 CASSSGQGDTEAFF TGTGCCAGCAGTTCCGGACAGGGGGACACTGAAGCTTTCTTT
TRBD1 15 - TRBJ1-3 TRBV6-5 CASSLGTGDGYTIYF TGTGCCAGCAGTCTCGGGACAGGGGATGGATACACCATATATTTT
TRBD1 14 - TRBJ2-7 TRBV2 CASSEGTGNYEQYF TGTGCCAGCAGTGAAGGGACAGGGAACTACGAGCAGTACTTC
TRBD1 16 - TRBJ1-1 TRBV19 CASSVQGARVNTEAFF TGTGCCAGTAGTGTACAGGGGGCCCGAGTGAACACTGAAGCTTTCTTT
TRBD1 16 - TRBJ1-6 TRBV4-1 CASSQDLDRGRHWSYF TGCGCCAGCAGCCAAGATCTCGACAGGGGCCGCCATTGGTCCTACTTT
- 14 - TRBJ1-1 TRBV7-3 CASSSEQGSTEAFF TGTGCCAGCAGCTCGGAACAGGGAAGCACTGAAGCTTTCTTT
TRBD1 14 - TRBJ1-6 TRBV19 CASSTGGANSPLHF TGTGCCAGTTCGACAGGGGGCGCCAATTCACCCCTCCACTTT
- 15 few TRBJ1-4 TRBV11-2 CASSKSRGNNEKLFF TGTGCCAGCAGCAAGAGCAGGGGTAATAATGAAAAACTGTTTTTT
TRBD1 14 - TRBJ2-7 TRBV6-5 CASSSRTGGNEQYF TGTGCCAGCAGTTCCAGGACAGGGGGCAACGAGCAGTACTTC
TRBD1 16 once TRBJ2-2 TRBV5-1 CASSPDRGLKTGELFF TGCGCCAGCAGCCCGGACAGGGGGTTGAAGACCGGGGAGCTGTTTTTT
- 14 - TRBJ2-4 TRBV6-1 CATPAGTVKNIQYF TGTGCCACTCCCGCGGGAACAGTCAAAAACATTCAGTACTTC
- 12 - TRBJ2-7 TRBV27 CAAGLPGYEQYF TGTGCCGCCGGTTTACCGGGCTACGAGCAGTACTTC
- 16 few TRBJ2-1 TRBV28 CASSFGFRGSYNEQFF TGTGCCAGCAGTTTTGGGTTCCGCGGGTCCTACAATGAGCAGTTCTTC
- 14 - TRBJ2-1 TRBV6-6 CASSYSGLDNEQFF TGTGCCAGCAGTTACTCTGGACTGGACAATGAGCAGTTCTTC
TRBD2 15 - TRBJ2-7 TRBV11-1 CASSLAAGFTYEQYF TGTGCCAGCAGCTTAGCAGCGGGATTCACCTACGAGCAGTACTTC
- 15 - TRBJ2-3 TRBV10-3 CAISAAASAVDTQYF TGTGCCATCAGTGCCGCGGCTTCAGCGGTAGATACGCAGTATTTT
- 15 once TRBJ1-1 TRBV5-6 CASSPGGLISAEAFF TGTGCCAGCAGCCCGGGGGGGCTCATTTCGGCTGAAGCTTTCTTT
- 14 - TRBJ1-5 TRBV28 CASRAGSSNQPQHF TGTGCCAGCAGGGCAGGGTCTAGCAATCAGCCCCAGCATTTT
- 15 - TRBJ1-2 TRBV28 CASSRLGAGASGYTF TGTGCCAGCAGTCGGCTTGGAGCAGGGGCGAGTGGCTACACCTTC